Presented here are 8 T cell receptor beta chains from one specimen sequenced in a study of identical twins. TCRdb used MiXCR to reprocess the 5' RACE reads, holding one entry per CDR3 protein. The data show about 700,000 distinct CDR3 sequences, with 6% to 6.5% seen just once and 1.5% to 2% held by the top ten. Sequencing was performed on naive T cells sorted from blood. The receptors here all came from a man aged 18 to 29 in good health.

This clonotype occurred many times. The chain employs TRBV7-9 and TRBJ2-5; 8 bases map to TRBD2. This CDR3 contains 17 residues. Trimming cost V 2 bases and J 5 bases; bases outside gene matches: 13. Germline lookup yields CDR1 SEHNR and CDR2 FQNEAQ (reference sequence). CDR3 in amino acids: CASSLLSASGLRETQYF. For the CDR3, the DNA is TGTGCCAGCAGCTTACTATCGGCTAGCGGGTTGCGGGAGACCCAGTACTTC.

This clonotype was counted ten times or more. V is TRBV29-1 and J is TRBJ2-7; D tentatively reads TRBD1 or TRBD2 (5 bases each). The V end was cut by 4 bases, the J end by 5 bases, with 15 bases between. The CDR3 is made up of 13 amino acids. Germline CDR1 reads SQVTM; CDR2 reads ANQGSEA. CDR3 sequence (DNA): TGCAGCGTTGCGGGGCAGGGCGGTGACGAGCAGTACTTC. Translating gives CSVAGQGGDEQYF.

This clonotype was counted between two and nine times. This chain connects TRBV2 to TRBJ1-2, with D possibly TRBD1 on 6 matching bases. Germline CDR1 is SNHLY and CDR2 is FYNNEI. CDR3 length equals 16 residues. The V and J ends lost 2 bases and 6 bases respectively, with 19 bases between them. CDR3 amino acids: CASSESRGAFNDGYTF. CDR3 coding DNA: TGTGCCAGCAGTGAAAGCCGGGGGGCTTTTAATGATGGCTACACCTTC.

A remark on this clonotype: One junction end disagrees with the germline gene, perhaps due to a read error. The V call is TRBV20-1, the J call TRBJ1-1, with D possibly matching TRBD1 (5 bases). This CDR3 has 14 residues. Looked up from germline, CDR1 is DFQATT and CDR2 is SNEGSKA (reference sequence). CDR3 DNA sequence: TGCAGTGCTAGAGGGACACCGGTTGACACTGAAGCTTTGTTT. This gives the protein CSARGTPVDTEALF.

This clonotype was recorded many times. The gene calls are TRBV6-6 and TRBJ1-5; D unresolved. Looked up from germline, CDR1 is MNHNY and CDR2 is SVGAGI (reference sequence). The CDR3 consists of 13 residues. Trimming removed 0 bases from V and 12 bases from J, with 12 bases in between. In nucleotides, the CDR3 is TGTGCCAGCAGTTACTCGGGCGGGGTGAACCAGCATTTT. It is translated as CASSYSGGVNQHF.

The chain employs TRBV5-1 and TRBJ2-3, with TRBD1 matching 7 bases. The length of the CDR3 is 13 residues. Germline trimming cut 8 bases from V and 1 base from J; bases unmatched to any gene: 4. CDR1 and CDR2 (germline): SGHRS, YFSETQ. As DNA, the CDR3 is TGCGCCAGAAGGGGGCGCGGCACAGATACGCAGTATTTT. It codes for CARRGRGTDTQYF.

Ten or more counts support this clonotype. The chain is built from TRBV27 and TRBJ1-6, with D perhaps matching TRBD1 (5 bases). Per the germline V gene, CDR1 is MNHEY and CDR2 is SMNVEV (reference sequence). This CDR3 spans 14 amino acids. V lost 6 bases and J lost 7, with 13 bases in between. CDR3 bases: TGTGCCAGCAGCTTGACGGGGCGGAATTCACCCCTCCACTTT. This encodes CASSLTGRNSPLHF.

This clonotype was seen a handful of times. This rearrangement joins TRBV27 to TRBJ2-1; 10 bases fit TRBD2. This CDR3 is 19 amino acids long. Germline values: CDR1 MNHEY, CDR2 SMNVEV (reference sequence). V gave up 6 bases and J gave up 9 bases; unmatched junction bases: 23. The CDR3 sequence is CASSVSAVLSGRATSEQFF. In nucleotides, the CDR3 is TGTGCCAGCAGCGTATCCGCAGTTTTAAGCGGGAGGGCCACAAGTGAGCAGTTCTTC.